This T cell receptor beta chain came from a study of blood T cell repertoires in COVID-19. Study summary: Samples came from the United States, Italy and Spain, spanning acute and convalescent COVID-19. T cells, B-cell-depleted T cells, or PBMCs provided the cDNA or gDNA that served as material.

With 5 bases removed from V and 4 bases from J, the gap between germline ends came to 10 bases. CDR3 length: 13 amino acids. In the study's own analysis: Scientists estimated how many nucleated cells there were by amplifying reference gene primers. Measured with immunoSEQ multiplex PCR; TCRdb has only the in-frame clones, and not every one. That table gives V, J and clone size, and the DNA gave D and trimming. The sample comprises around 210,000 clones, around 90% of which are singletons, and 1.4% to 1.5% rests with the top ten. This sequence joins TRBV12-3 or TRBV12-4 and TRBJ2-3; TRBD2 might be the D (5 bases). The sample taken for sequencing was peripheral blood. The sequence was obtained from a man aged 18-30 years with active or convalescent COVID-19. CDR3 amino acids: CASSPAVSDTQYF. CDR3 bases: TGTGCCAGCAGTCCAGCGGTTTCAGATACGCAGTATTTT.